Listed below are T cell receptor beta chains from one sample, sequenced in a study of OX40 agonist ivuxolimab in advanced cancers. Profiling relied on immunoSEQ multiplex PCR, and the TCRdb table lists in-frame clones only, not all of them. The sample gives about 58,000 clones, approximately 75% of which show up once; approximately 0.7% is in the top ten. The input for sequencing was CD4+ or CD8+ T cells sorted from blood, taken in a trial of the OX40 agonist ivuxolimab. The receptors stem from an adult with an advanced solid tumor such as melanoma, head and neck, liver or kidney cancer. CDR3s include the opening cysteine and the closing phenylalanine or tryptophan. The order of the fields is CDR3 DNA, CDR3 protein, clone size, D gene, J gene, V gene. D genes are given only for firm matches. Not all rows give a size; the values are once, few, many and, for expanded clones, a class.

CDR3nt: TGTGCCAGCAGAACCGGGACAGGACCTTATAATTCACCCCTCCACTTT
CDR3aa: CASRTGTGPYNSPLHF
abundance: -
d_gene: TRBD1
j_gene: TRBJ1-6
v_gene: TRBV5-4

CDR3nt: TGCGCCAGCAGCGTCCGGACAGGCCATAATTCACCCCTCCACTTT
CDR3aa: CASSVRTGHNSPLHF
abundance: few
d_gene: TRBD1
j_gene: TRBJ1-6
v_gene: TRBV5-1

CDR3nt: TGCGCCAGCAGCTTGGCCGGGACAACGAACACCGGGGAGCTGTTTTTT
CDR3aa: CASSLAGTTNTGELFF
abundance: -
d_gene: -
j_gene: TRBJ2-2
v_gene: TRBV5-1

CDR3nt: TGTGCCAGCAGTGAAGGGAGGGTGGATGAGCAGTTCTTC
CDR3aa: CASSEGRVDEQFF
abundance: -
d_gene: -
j_gene: TRBJ2-1
v_gene: TRBV2

CDR3nt: TGTGCCAGCAGCTTAATTAACAGGGACTACAATGAGCAGTTCTTC
CDR3aa: CASSLINRDYNEQFF
abundance: -
d_gene: -
j_gene: TRBJ2-1
v_gene: TRBV7-9

CDR3nt: TGCAGCGTTGAAGCAGGGGCCTATGGCTACACCTTC
CDR3aa: CSVEAGAYGYTF
abundance: -
d_gene: -
j_gene: TRBJ1-2
v_gene: TRBV29-1

CDR3nt: TGTGCCACCAGCAGAGATCAACTAGCGGGGGTAACAGATACGCAGTATTTT
CDR3aa: CATSRDQLAGVTDTQYF
abundance: -
d_gene: TRBD2
j_gene: TRBJ2-3
v_gene: TRBV15

CDR3nt: TGTGCCAGCAGCCTTGGGGCCTACGAGCAGTACTTC
CDR3aa: CASSLGAYEQYF
abundance: -
d_gene: -
j_gene: TRBJ2-7
v_gene: TRBV7-2

CDR3nt: TGTGCCAGCAGTCCCCGGGGAAGCAATCAGCCCCAGCATTTT
CDR3aa: CASSPRGSNQPQHF
abundance: -
d_gene: -
j_gene: TRBJ1-5
v_gene: TRBV6-1

CDR3nt: TGCGCCAGCAGCCAATCTGGGGCAGGGGTTATATCCTACGAGCAGTACTTC
CDR3aa: CASSQSGAGVISYEQYF
abundance: -
d_gene: -
j_gene: TRBJ2-7
v_gene: TRBV4-1

CDR3nt: TGTGCCAGTAGTTCCCTTGGCGCTCGGAACACTGAAGCTTTCTTT
CDR3aa: CASSSLGARNTEAFF
abundance: -
d_gene: -
j_gene: TRBJ1-1
v_gene: TRBV19

CDR3nt: TGTGCCAGCAGTTTGTCAGGGGTGGAGTACGAGCAGTACTTC
CDR3aa: CASSLSGVEYEQYF
abundance: once
d_gene: -
j_gene: TRBJ2-7
v_gene: TRBV28

CDR3nt: TGTGCCAGCAGCTTGAACAATGAGCAGTTCTTC
CDR3aa: CASSLNNEQFF
abundance: -
d_gene: -
j_gene: TRBJ2-1
v_gene: TRBV5-4

CDR3nt: TGCGCCAGCAGCTTGGTGGTAGGGACGAATGAAAAACTGTTTTTT
CDR3aa: CASSLVVGTNEKLFF
abundance: once
d_gene: -
j_gene: TRBJ1-4
v_gene: TRBV5-6

CDR3nt: TGTGCCAGCAGGGACAGGGGGTCGAGCAATCAGCCCCAGCATTTT
CDR3aa: CASRDRGSSNQPQHF
abundance: once
d_gene: TRBD1
j_gene: TRBJ1-5
v_gene: TRBV6-1

CDR3nt: TGTGCCAGTTCCGGACAGGGCTACGAGCAGTACTTC
CDR3aa: CASSGQGYEQYF
abundance: -
d_gene: TRBD1
j_gene: TRBJ2-7
v_gene: TRBV2

CDR3nt: TGTGCCATCAGTGAGTTTCAAGGGGGGGGCAGAGAGACCCAGTACTTC
CDR3aa: CAISEFQGGGRETQYF
abundance: -
d_gene: -
j_gene: TRBJ2-5
v_gene: TRBV10-3

CDR3nt: TGTGCCAGCGCGTCGGGCAATTCTAAGCAGTACTTC
CDR3aa: CASASGNSKQYF
abundance: -
d_gene: -
j_gene: TRBJ2-7
v_gene: TRBV28

CDR3nt: TGCGCCAGCAGCTTGGAGGCCCTGGGGAATTCACCCCTCCACTTT
CDR3aa: CASSLEALGNSPLHF
abundance: few
d_gene: -
j_gene: TRBJ1-6
v_gene: TRBV5-1

CDR3nt: TGTGCCAGCACTCAATGGGAGGAAGAGCAGTTCTTC
CDR3aa: CASTQWEEEQFF
abundance: -
d_gene: -
j_gene: TRBJ2-1
v_gene: TRBV25-1

CDR3nt: TGTGCCAGCAGCTTAGGAGAGATCTCTGAAGCTTTCTTT
CDR3aa: CASSLGEISEAFF
abundance: -
d_gene: -
j_gene: TRBJ1-1
v_gene: TRBV11-3

CDR3nt: TGTGCCAGCAGCACCGGAAGCAATCAGCCCCAGCATTTT
CDR3aa: CASSTGSNQPQHF
abundance: -
d_gene: -
j_gene: TRBJ1-5
v_gene: TRBV28

CDR3nt: TGCGCCAGCAGTAGACAGCGGGGTCGGGAGACCCAGTACTTC
CDR3aa: CASSRQRGRETQYF
abundance: -
d_gene: TRBD2
j_gene: TRBJ2-5
v_gene: TRBV10-2

CDR3nt: TGTGCCAGTAGTAAGGGACAGGCTCAGGACACCGGGGAGCTGTTTTTT
CDR3aa: CASSKGQAQDTGELFF
abundance: -
d_gene: TRBD1
j_gene: TRBJ2-2
v_gene: TRBV19

CDR3nt: TGTGCCAGCAGCTTTCGCCTACCTAGCACAGATACGCAGTATTTT
CDR3aa: CASSFRLPSTDTQYF
abundance: -
d_gene: -
j_gene: TRBJ2-3
v_gene: TRBV9

CDR3nt: TGTGCCAGCAGCGTAGGAGGGACAGGGAGCACTGAAGCTTTCTTT
CDR3aa: CASSVGGTGSTEAFF
abundance: few
d_gene: TRBD1
j_gene: TRBJ1-1
v_gene: TRBV9

CDR3nt: TGTGCCAGCAGTTACGTGACAGGGGGACGGGCAGAGACCCAGTACTTC
CDR3aa: CASSYVTGGRAETQYF
abundance: -
d_gene: TRBD1
j_gene: TRBJ2-5
v_gene: TRBV6-6

CDR3nt: TGTGCCAGCAGCTTGAGGGGCGCTAGCACAGATACGCAGTATTTT
CDR3aa: CASSLRGASTDTQYF
abundance: -
d_gene: -
j_gene: TRBJ2-3
v_gene: TRBV5-6

CDR3nt: TGTGCCAGCTCTCCGGCCGGAGGTTACGAGCAGTACTTC
CDR3aa: CASSPAGGYEQYF
abundance: -
d_gene: -
j_gene: TRBJ2-7
v_gene: TRBV18

CDR3nt: TGTGCCAGTAGTATCCCCCTGGGACTAGCGGGGGGGCCTGAGGAGCTGTTTTTT
CDR3aa: CASSIPLGLAGGPEELFF
abundance: -
d_gene: TRBD2
j_gene: TRBJ2-2
v_gene: TRBV19

CDR3nt: TGTGCCAGCAGCCAAGATGGGACAGGGGTTGGAAACACCATATATTTT
CDR3aa: CASSQDGTGVGNTIYF
abundance: -
d_gene: TRBD1
j_gene: TRBJ1-3
v_gene: TRBV4-2

CDR3nt: TGTGCCAGCAGCCCCGGGACTAGCCCGTACCAAGAGACCCAGTACTTC
CDR3aa: CASSPGTSPYQETQYF
abundance: medium-sized
d_gene: TRBD2
j_gene: TRBJ2-5
v_gene: TRBV14

CDR3nt: TGTGCCAGCTCGCCGGGGGGTCGGGAGACCCAGTACTTC
CDR3aa: CASSPGGRETQYF
abundance: -
d_gene: TRBD2
j_gene: TRBJ2-5
v_gene: TRBV18

CDR3nt: TGTGCCAGCAGCCAAAGGGGGGGCATTCAAGAGACCCAGTACTTC
CDR3aa: CASSQRGGIQETQYF
abundance: -
d_gene: -
j_gene: TRBJ2-5
v_gene: TRBV7-9

CDR3nt: TGTGCCACCAGCAGAGATCCCAAATACGAGCAGTACTTC
CDR3aa: CATSRDPKYEQYF
abundance: -
d_gene: -
j_gene: TRBJ2-7
v_gene: TRBV15

CDR3nt: TGTGCCAGTAGTATAGGGGGAGGCAATTCACCCCTCCACTTT
CDR3aa: CASSIGGGNSPLHF
abundance: -
d_gene: -
j_gene: TRBJ1-6
v_gene: TRBV19

CDR3nt: TGTGCCAGCAGTTACACCGGGACTTTCACCTACGAGCAGTACTTC
CDR3aa: CASSYTGTFTYEQYF
abundance: -
d_gene: -
j_gene: TRBJ2-7
v_gene: TRBV27

CDR3nt: TGTGCCACCAGCAGAGATGTACAGGCCAACTATGGCTACACCTTC
CDR3aa: CATSRDVQANYGYTF
abundance: few
d_gene: -
j_gene: TRBJ1-2
v_gene: TRBV15

CDR3nt: TGTGCCAGCAGCTTAGAACAGGGGGCTGACACTGAAGCTTTCTTT
CDR3aa: CASSLEQGADTEAFF
abundance: -
d_gene: TRBD1
j_gene: TRBJ1-1
v_gene: TRBV5-4

CDR3nt: TGTGCCAGCAGTTCGACAGGCTCCCAAGAGACCCAGTACTTC
CDR3aa: CASSSTGSQETQYF
abundance: -
d_gene: -
j_gene: TRBJ2-5
v_gene: TRBV6-5

CDR3nt: TGTGCCAGCACCCCCGCCAGCACCAACTATGGCTACACCTTC
CDR3aa: CASTPASTNYGYTF
abundance: -
d_gene: -
j_gene: TRBJ1-2
v_gene: TRBV5-6

CDR3nt: TGTGCCAGCAGCCGGAGACAGGGGAGCACAGATACGCAGTATTTT
CDR3aa: CASSRRQGSTDTQYF
abundance: -
d_gene: TRBD1
j_gene: TRBJ2-3
v_gene: TRBV5-6

CDR3nt: TGTGCCAGTAGTATAGCGCCGGGGACTGAAGCTTTCTTT
CDR3aa: CASSIAPGTEAFF
abundance: -
d_gene: -
j_gene: TRBJ1-1
v_gene: TRBV19

CDR3nt: TGTGCCAGCAGCTCCCAGTGGGGGGATAATGAAAAACTGTTTTTT
CDR3aa: CASSSQWGDNEKLFF
abundance: -
d_gene: -
j_gene: TRBJ1-4
v_gene: TRBV7-9

CDR3nt: TGTGCCAGCAGTGAACAACGGGGGGGAGCCGGGGAGCTGTTTTTT
CDR3aa: CASSEQRGGAGELFF
abundance: -
d_gene: TRBD2
j_gene: TRBJ2-2
v_gene: TRBV2

CDR3nt: TGTGCCAGCAGCCCCGGGACAGCTATCAACACTGAAGCTTTCTTT
CDR3aa: CASSPGTAINTEAFF
abundance: -
d_gene: TRBD1
j_gene: TRBJ1-1
v_gene: TRBV11-2

CDR3nt: TGTGCCAGCAGTTATGGTTCTCGCACCGGGGAGCTGTTTTTT
CDR3aa: CASSYGSRTGELFF
abundance: -
d_gene: -
j_gene: TRBJ2-2
v_gene: TRBV6-6

CDR3nt: TGTGCCAGCAGGCAGCAGACCCTAGGCCGGGAAAAACTGTTTTTT
CDR3aa: CASRQQTLGREKLFF
abundance: -
d_gene: -
j_gene: TRBJ1-4
v_gene: TRBV6-1

CDR3nt: TGTGCCAGCAGCTTGCAGCCAGGGAGGTGGTCACCCCTCCACTTT
CDR3aa: CASSLQPGRWSPLHF
abundance: few
d_gene: -
j_gene: TRBJ1-6
v_gene: TRBV5-8

CDR3nt: TGTGCCACCAGCAGAGATCAGGACAGGGCCAACGAGCAGTACTTC
CDR3aa: CATSRDQDRANEQYF
abundance: -
d_gene: TRBD1
j_gene: TRBJ2-7
v_gene: TRBV15

CDR3nt: TGTGCCAGCAGCTTCGGAGGGGGCACGCAGTATTTT
CDR3aa: CASSFGGGTQYF
abundance: -
d_gene: -
j_gene: TRBJ2-3
v_gene: TRBV7-2

CDR3nt: TGTGCCAGCACCCCTGGGGGGGGGTTCTACGAGCAGTACTTC
CDR3aa: CASTPGGGFYEQYF
abundance: few
d_gene: TRBD2
j_gene: TRBJ2-7
v_gene: TRBV28

CDR3nt: TGCAGCGCACTACAGGGGCCAGCCAAAAACATTCAGTACTTC
CDR3aa: CSALQGPAKNIQYF
abundance: -
d_gene: TRBD1
j_gene: TRBJ2-4
v_gene: TRBV29-1

CDR3nt: TGTGCCAGCAGTTACGCCTCCGGGACAGGACCAGATACGCAGTATTTT
CDR3aa: CASSYASGTGPDTQYF
abundance: few
d_gene: TRBD1
j_gene: TRBJ2-3
v_gene: TRBV6-6